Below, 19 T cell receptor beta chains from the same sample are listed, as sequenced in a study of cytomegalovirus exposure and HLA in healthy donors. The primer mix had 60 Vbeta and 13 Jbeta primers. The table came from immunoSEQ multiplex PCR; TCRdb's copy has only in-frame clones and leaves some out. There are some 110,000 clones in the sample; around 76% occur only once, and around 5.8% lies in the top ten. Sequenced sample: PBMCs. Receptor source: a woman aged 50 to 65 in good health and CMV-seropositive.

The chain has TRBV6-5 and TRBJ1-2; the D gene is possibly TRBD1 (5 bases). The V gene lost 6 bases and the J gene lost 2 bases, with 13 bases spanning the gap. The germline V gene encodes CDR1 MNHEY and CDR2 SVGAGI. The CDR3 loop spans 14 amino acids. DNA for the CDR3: TGTGCCAGCAGCTGGGGAGGGGAGAACTATGGCTACACCTTC. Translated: CASSWGGENYGYTF.

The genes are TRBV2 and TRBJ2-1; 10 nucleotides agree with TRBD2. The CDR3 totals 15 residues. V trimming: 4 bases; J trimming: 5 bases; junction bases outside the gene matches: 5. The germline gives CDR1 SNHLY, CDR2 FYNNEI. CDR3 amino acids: CASSVLAGAHNEQFF. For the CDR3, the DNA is TGTGCCAGCAGTGTTCTAGCGGGGGCCCACAATGAGCAGTTCTTC.

CDR3 loop: CASSFSQRNQPQHF. In nucleotides, the CDR3 is TGTGCCAGCAGCTTTTCGCAGAGGAATCAGCCCCAGCATTTT. This sequence joins TRBV7-2 and TRBJ1-5; D gene ambiguous. CDR3 length: 14 amino acids. With 3 bases removed from V and 4 bases from J, the gap between germline ends came to 10 bases. Germline CDR1 is SGHTA and CDR2 is FQGNSA.

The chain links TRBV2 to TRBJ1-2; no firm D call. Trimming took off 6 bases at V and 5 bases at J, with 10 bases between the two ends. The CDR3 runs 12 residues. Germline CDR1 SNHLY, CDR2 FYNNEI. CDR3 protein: CASSGSGYGYTF. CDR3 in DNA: TGTGCCAGCAGCGGAAGCGGGTATGGCTACACCTTC.

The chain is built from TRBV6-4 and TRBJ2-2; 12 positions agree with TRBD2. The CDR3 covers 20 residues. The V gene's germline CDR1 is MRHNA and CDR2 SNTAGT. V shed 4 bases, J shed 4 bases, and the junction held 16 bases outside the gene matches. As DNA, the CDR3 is TGTGCCAGCAGTGTATTTCCTGATCTAAGGACTAGCGGGATCACCGGGGAGCTGTTTTTT. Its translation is CASSVFPDLRTSGITGELFF.

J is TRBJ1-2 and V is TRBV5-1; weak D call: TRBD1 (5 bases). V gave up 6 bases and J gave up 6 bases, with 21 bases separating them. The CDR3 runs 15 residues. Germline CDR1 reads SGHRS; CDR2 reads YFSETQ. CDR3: CASTRDSGHSNGYTF. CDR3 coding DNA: TGCGCCAGCACCCGTGATAGTGGACACTCGAATGGCTACACCTTC.

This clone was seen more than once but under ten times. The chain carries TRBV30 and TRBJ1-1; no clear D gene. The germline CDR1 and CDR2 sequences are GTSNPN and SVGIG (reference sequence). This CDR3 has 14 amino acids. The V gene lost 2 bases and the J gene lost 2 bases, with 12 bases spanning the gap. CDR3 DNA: TGTGCCTGGAGTTCCTCCTCGAGAAACACTGAAGCTTTCTTT. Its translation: CAWSSSSRNTEAFF.

In nucleotides, the CDR3 is TGTGCCAGCAGACTCTACAGGGGCCAAGAGACCCAGTACTTC. This codes for CASRLYRGQETQYF. The chain links TRBV28 to TRBJ2-5; 7 nucleotides align to TRBD1. The CDR3 sequence is 14 residues long. Trimming removed 6 bases from V and 1 base from J; junction bases left unmatched: 5. Germline V lookup: CDR1 MDHEN, CDR2 SYDVKM. Based on the CDR3 plus reference TRBV28 and TRBJ2-5, the full variable domain is DVKVTQSSRYLVKRTGEKVFLECVQDMDHENMFWYRQDPGLGLRLIYFSYDVKMKEKGDIPEGYSVSREKKERFSLILESASTNQTSMYLCASRLYRGQETQYFGPGTRLLVL.

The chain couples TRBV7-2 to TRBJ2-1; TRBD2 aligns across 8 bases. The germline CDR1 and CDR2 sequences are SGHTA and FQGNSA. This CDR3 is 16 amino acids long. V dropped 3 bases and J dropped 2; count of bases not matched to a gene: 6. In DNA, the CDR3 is TGTGCCAGCAGCTTCCAAGCGGGGGTTACCTACAATGAGCAGTTCTTC. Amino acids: CASSFQAGVTYNEQFF.

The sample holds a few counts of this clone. Written as DNA, the CDR3 is TGTGCCAGCACCATTCCTAGCGGGCCGGGAGAGACCCAGTACTTC. Translation gives CASTIPSGPGETQYF. This chain connects TRBV28 to TRBJ2-5, with 8 bases identical to TRBD2. V was pared by 7 bases and J by 4 bases, with 11 bases of the junction left unmatched. Germline loops: CDR1 MDHEN, CDR2 SYDVKM. The CDR3 consists of 15 residues.

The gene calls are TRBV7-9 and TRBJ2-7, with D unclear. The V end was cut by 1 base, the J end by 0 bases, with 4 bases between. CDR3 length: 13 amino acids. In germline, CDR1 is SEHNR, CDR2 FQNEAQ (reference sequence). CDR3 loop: CASSLDSSYEQYF. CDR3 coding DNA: TGTGCCAGCAGCTTAGACTCCTCCTACGAGCAGTACTTC.

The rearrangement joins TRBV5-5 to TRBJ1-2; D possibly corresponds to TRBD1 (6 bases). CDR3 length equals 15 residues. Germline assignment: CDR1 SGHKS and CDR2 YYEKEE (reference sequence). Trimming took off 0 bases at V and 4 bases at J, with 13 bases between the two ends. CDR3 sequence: CASSLEYRDGYGYTF. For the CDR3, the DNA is TGTGCCAGCAGCTTGGAGTACAGGGATGGCTATGGCTACACCTTC.

In DNA form, the CDR3 reads TGTGCCAGCACGGACAGGGCTAATTCACCCCTCCACTTT. As protein: CASTDRANSPLHF. The chain employs TRBV18 and TRBJ1-6; 8 bases are a match to TRBD1. This CDR3 has 13 residues. CDR1 is KGHSH, CDR2 LQKENI, per germline. With V trimmed by 8 bases and J by 6 bases, 3 bases remained unmatched.

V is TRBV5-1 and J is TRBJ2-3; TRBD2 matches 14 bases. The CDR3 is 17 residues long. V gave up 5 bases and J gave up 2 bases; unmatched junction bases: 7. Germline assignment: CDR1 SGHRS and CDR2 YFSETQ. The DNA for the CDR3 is TGCGCCAGCAGGGGGGGACTAGCGGGGGCCCTCACAGATACGCAGTATTTT. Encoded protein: CASRGGLAGALTDTQYF. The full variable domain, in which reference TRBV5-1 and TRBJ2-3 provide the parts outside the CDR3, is KAGVTQTPRYLIKTRGQQVTLSCSPISGHRSVSWYQQTPGQGLQFLFEYFSETQRNKGNFPGRFSGRQFSNSRSEMNVSTLELGDSALYLCASRGGLAGALTDTQYFGPGTRLTVL.

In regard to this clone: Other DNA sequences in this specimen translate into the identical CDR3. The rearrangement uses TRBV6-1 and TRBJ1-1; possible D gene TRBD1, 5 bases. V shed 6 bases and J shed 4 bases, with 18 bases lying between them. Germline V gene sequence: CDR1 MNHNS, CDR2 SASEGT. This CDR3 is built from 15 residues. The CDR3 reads CASSPSTGGGTEAFF. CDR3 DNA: TGTGCCAGCAGCCCTTCCACGGGGGGGGGCACTGAAGCTTTCTTT.

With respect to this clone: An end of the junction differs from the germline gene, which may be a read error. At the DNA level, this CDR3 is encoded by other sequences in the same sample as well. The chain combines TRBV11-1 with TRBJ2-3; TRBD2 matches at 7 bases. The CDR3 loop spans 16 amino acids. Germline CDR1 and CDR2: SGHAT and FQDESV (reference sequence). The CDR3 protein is CASSSLTWGGTDTQYF. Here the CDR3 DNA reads TGCGCCAGCAGCTCCCTGACATGGGGAGGGACAGATACGCAGTATTTT.

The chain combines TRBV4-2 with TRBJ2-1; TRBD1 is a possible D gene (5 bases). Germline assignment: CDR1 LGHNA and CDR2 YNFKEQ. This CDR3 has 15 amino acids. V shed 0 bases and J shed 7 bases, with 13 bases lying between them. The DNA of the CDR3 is TGTGCCAGCAGCCAAGATCCGGGCAGGGCAAATGAGCAGTTCTTC. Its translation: CASSQDPGRANEQFF.

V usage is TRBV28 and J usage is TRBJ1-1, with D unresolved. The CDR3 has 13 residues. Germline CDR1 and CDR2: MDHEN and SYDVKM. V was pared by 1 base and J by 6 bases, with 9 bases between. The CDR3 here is CASSLLQWSEAFF. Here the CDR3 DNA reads TGTGCCAGCAGTTTATTACAGTGGTCTGAAGCTTTCTTT.

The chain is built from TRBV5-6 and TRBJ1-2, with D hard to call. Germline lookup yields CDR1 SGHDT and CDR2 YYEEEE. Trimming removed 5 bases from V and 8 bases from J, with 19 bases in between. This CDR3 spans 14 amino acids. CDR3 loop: CASSLTLSRGGYTF. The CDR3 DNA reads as TGTGCCAGCAGTCTGACGCTTTCCCGAGGGGGCTACACCTTC.